This record covers a single T cell receptor beta chain. Its antigen is still unknown. Base quality data are lacking; no much larger clone is found one base away. Sequences LGHDT (CDR1) and YNNKEL (CDR2) are obtained from the germline V gene (reference sequence). Taken from cysteine to phenylalanine, the CDR3 has 15 residues. Only the CDR3 DNA stays, 45 bases, in frame from base 1. Trimming removed 0 bases from V and 0 bases from J, leaving 8 bases between the germline ends. Libraries came from PCR. Sequencing took place on an Illumina HiSeq 2500. TCR library preparation used molecular barcoding, with unique molecular identifiers applied to normalize quantification of the TCRbeta repertoire. TCRdb reprocessed the public reads (quality trimming at Q25 with fastp, clone calling with MiXCR) and kept in-frame beta chains. A single entry per CDR3 protein holds the most common genes and DNA from its merged rows. The sample table shows over 300,000 distinct CDR3 sequences, and about 9.4% are seen once. Of the sample, around 2.4% falls within the top ten clones.

These data are taken from a study of T-cell reconstitution after alpha-beta-depleted transplantation in children (dated by TCRdb to the mid-2010s). The study in broad terms: The study quantitatively tracked T-cell immune reconstitution after TCRalphabeta/CD19-depleted allogeneic hematopoietic cell transplantation in children using TCR repertoire profiling.

The sequenced sample was PBMCs from the stem cell graft donor, obtained from the stem cell graft. The receptor chain draws on TRBV3-1 and TRBJ2-5, with the D gene not confidently named. The sequence was collected from a human donor who donated a stem cell graft to a child with acute lymphoblastic leukemia. The encoded CDR3 is CASSQERANQETQYF. Read as DNA, the sequence is TGTGCCAGCAGCCAAGAGCGCGCGAACCAAGAGACCCAGTACTTC.